Sequencing of this T cell receptor (beta chain) was carried out in a study of neoadjuvant anti-PD-1 for oral cavity cancer. This CDR3 has 16 amino acids. V dropped 0 bases and J dropped 6 bases, with 17 bases sitting between them. Germline V gene data show CDR1 as MGHRA and CDR2 as YSYEKL. The repertoire was sequenced with immunoSEQ multiplex PCR; TCRdb's copy has only in-frame clones and lacks some. Among roughly 13,000 clones listed, just over 65% were seen once. V usage is TRBV4-1 and J usage is TRBJ1-1; D possibly corresponds to TRBD1 (5 bases). This receptor was identified in a person aged 35-79 years with oral cavity squamous cell carcinoma. The specimen was PBMCs, collected before nivolumab (anti-PD-1) treatment. CDR3 coding DNA: TGCGCCAGCAGCCAAGAAGGGGTGATTGTCATGGCTGAAGCTTTCTTT. This translates into CASSQEGVIVMAEAFF.